This T cell receptor beta chain was captured by sequencing in a study of cytomegalovirus exposure and HLA in healthy donors. A multiplex PCR was run with 60 Vbeta primers and 13 Jbeta primers. TCRdb's table, derived via immunoSEQ multiplex PCR, lists solely in-frame clones and lacks some. The table shows under 50,000 clones, with 87% occurring only once. CDR1 and CDR2 (germline): MNHNY, SVGAGI (reference sequence). The CDR3 spans 15 residues. The J segment lost 5 bases and the V segment lost 5 bases, leaving 10 bases of the junction unmatched. Sequenced sample: PBMCs. This TCR was recovered from a woman aged 40-49 years in good health and CMV-seropositive. The chain has TRBV6-6 and TRBJ1-2; 8 nucleotides align to TRBD1. This CDR3 is CASSRSQGAVYGYTF. DNA of the CDR3: TGTGCCAGCAGTCGATCCCAGGGGGCTGTGTATGGCTACACCTTC.